Detailed here is one T cell receptor beta chain. One junction end disagrees with the germline gene, perhaps due to a read error. The CDR3 is 16 amino acids. The germline CDR1 and CDR2 sequences are MGHRA and YSYEKL. This sample was included in a study of CD8 T cells in ankylosing spondylitis. TCRdb called the 5' RACE reads again in MiXCR, with one record for every CDR3 protein. Of about 31,000 distinct CDR3 sequences listed, 7.2% are singletons. This chain uses TRBV4-1 with TRBJ1-5; 8 bases fit TRBD1. This receptor was taken from a male donor with ankylosing spondylitis or in good health (not recorded which). Sequenced: blood, either unsorted or a sorted T cell fraction (not recorded which). The CDR3 is CASSQEPGGVNPPQHF. As DNA, the CDR3 is TGTGCCAGCAGCCAAGAGCCAGGGGGCGTTAATCCGCCCCAGCATTTT.